This T cell receptor beta chain was found in a study of cytomegalovirus exposure and HLA in healthy donors. Whole-study findings and limits: About 87% or about 30% of the time was how often most TCR beta V segments were productive, according to an earlier analysis.

The PCR employed 60 Vbeta primers together with 13 Jbeta primers. Repertoires were generated with immunoSEQ multiplex PCR, while TCRdb's copy carries only in-frame clones and drops some. The repertoire holds about 130,000 clones, with approximately 85% as singletons. This clone was observed a single time. The antigen remains unidentified. The receptor comes from a woman in her 30s in good health and CMV-seropositive. The sample consisted of PBMCs.

Here the CDR3 DNA reads TGTGCCAGCCCCGGGAGGAATGGCTACACCTTC. Encoded protein: CASPGRNGYTF. The V gene is TRBV5-4, the J gene TRBJ1-2; D unclear. Germline V lookup: CDR1 SGHNT, CDR2 YYREEE (reference sequence). V lost 7 bases, J lost 6 bases, and 10 bases lay in between. The CDR3 is 11 residues long.